A single sample gave rise to the 9 T cell receptor beta chains below, sequenced in a study of blood T cell repertoires in COVID-19 (dated by TCRdb to 2020 to 2021). Preparation of the library involved the immunoSEQ multiplex PCR assay. The immuneACCESS repertoire file appears here via TCRdb, limited to in-frame rearrangements. These files lack a portion of the clones; in checked studies, under half of the deficit traces to unresolved V genes, and the cause of the others is not known. This sample comprises about 310,000 clones, approximately 86% of them detected only once. In total, the top ten clones hold about 1.2% of the sample. Material: peripheral blood. These receptors were taken from a man between 70 and 80 years old with acute or convalescent COVID-19.

The genes are TRBV4-1 and TRBJ1-3; D is ambiguous. The CDR3 length is 17 residues. The ends were cut back, 0 bases at V and 0 bases at J, with 12 bases in the middle. Germline lookup yields CDR1 MGHRA and CDR2 YSYEKL. CDR3 bases: TGCGCCAGCAGCCAAGATAATGGAGGCTCCTCTGGAAACACCATATATTTT. Encoded protein: CASSQDNGGSSGNTIYF.

This chain connects TRBV6-5 to TRBJ1-1; TRBD1 matches at 8 bases. The CDR3 sequence is 16 residues long. Looked up from germline, CDR1 is MNHEY and CDR2 is SVGAGI. V was clipped by 2 bases and J by 1 base; unmatched bases: 6. The DNA of the CDR3 is TGTGCCAGCAGTTACACAGGGGGGGCAAGGAACACTGAAGCTTTCTTT. Protein product: CASSYTGGARNTEAFF.

The table lists this clone with a few counts. CDR3 nucleotides: TGCGCCAGCAGCCAGGACAGCTACGAGCAGTACTTC. Its protein product is CASSQDSYEQYF. The chain couples TRBV5-1 to TRBJ2-7, with a possible D match to TRBD1 (6 bases). Trimming removed 4 bases at V and 3 bases at J, with 8 bases between. The V gene's germline CDR1 is SGHRS and CDR2 YFSETQ. CDR3 length: 12 amino acids. Together with reference TRBV5-1 and TRBJ2-7, the CDR3 gives the full variable domain: KAGVTQTPRYLIKTRGQQVTLSCSPISGHRSVSWYQQTPGQGLQFLFEYFSETQRNKGNFPGRFSGRQFSNSRSEMNVSTLELGDSALYLCASSQDSYEQYFGPGTRLTVT.

V gene TRBV4-3 combines with J gene TRBJ1-2, with 7 bases lining up with TRBD1. Germline V lookup: CDR1 LGHNA, CDR2 YSLEER. V lost 4 bases, J lost 4 bases, and 12 bases stayed unmatched. CDR3 size: 16 residues. CDR3 loop: CASSRENRGRGYGYTF. CDR3 sequence (DNA): TGCGCCAGCAGCCGAGAAAACAGGGGAAGAGGCTATGGCTACACCTTC.

The chain's CDR3 is CASSSVVEQFF. DNA of the CDR3: TGTGCCAGCAGCTCGGTCGTTGAGCAGTTCTTC. The rearrangement uses TRBV5-4 and TRBJ2-1, with D unclear. Trimming pared 3 bases from V and 9 bases from J, leaving 7 bases between. The CDR3 spans 11 residues. CDR1 and CDR2 (germline): SGHNT, YYREEE (reference sequence).

This clone was seen a single time. The chain is built from TRBV24-1 and TRBJ2-1; D gene unclear. V was trimmed by 7 bases and J by 2 bases, leaving 2 bases between them. The CDR3 contains 11 residues. Germline CDR1 and CDR2: KGHDR and SFDVKD. The CDR3 protein is CATSAYNEQFF. In nucleotides, the CDR3 is TGTGCCACCAGCGCCTACAATGAGCAGTTCTTC.

The V and J genes are TRBV28 and TRBJ2-1; 10 nucleotides line up with TRBD2. V trimming: 4 bases; J trimming: 9 bases; junction bases outside the gene matches: 9. Germline lookup yields CDR1 MDHEN and CDR2 SYDVKM. The CDR3 is made up of 15 amino acids. The CDR3 region has the DNA TGTGCCAGCAGTTCTGGGACTAGCGATGGGAGTGAGCAGTTCTTC. This encodes CASSSGTSDGSEQFF.

This sequence joins TRBV5-1 and TRBJ2-3, with 15 bases identical to TRBD2. CDR3 length: 17 amino acids. With 4 bases clipped from V and 4 bases from J, the junction kept 7 bases outside the gene matches. Germline values: CDR1 SGHRS, CDR2 YFSETQ. The CDR3 loop reads CASSPPGLAGGADTQYF. CDR3 coding DNA: TGCGCCAGCAGCCCCCCGGGACTAGCGGGAGGAGCAGATACGCAGTATTTT.

Remarks on this clone: One junction end disagrees with the germline gene, perhaps due to a read error. The chain recombines TRBV3-1 (or the pseudogene TRBV3-2) with TRBJ1-1; 7 nucleotides line up with TRBD1. Germline V CDR1 and CDR2: LGHDT, YNNKEL (reference sequence). The CDR3 totals 13 residues. The CDR3 DNA reads TGTGCCAGCAGCCAAGTTACGGGACAGCGTCGCTTTTTT. It translates to CASSQVTGQRRFF.